The source of this T cell receptor beta chain is a study of T cell repertoires in ileal Crohn's disease. About the study: The M0 sample came from the inflamed ileal portion of the resected specimen.

V gave up 11 bases and J gave up 0 bases; unmatched junction bases: 6. The CDR3 runs to 14 residues. CDR1 is ENHRY and CDR2 is SYGVKD in the germline V gene. As for time point: inflamed ileum from the surgical specimen. The data were produced by immunoSEQ multiplex PCR, yet TCRdb's version contains in-frame clones alone and is incomplete. The sample records about 14,000 clones, 70% to 85% being singletons. The sequence came from an adult with Crohn's disease. The J gene is TRBJ1-5, the V gene TRBV10-3; TRBD1 aligns across 8 bases. Material for sequencing was ileal tissue. The CDR3 DNA is TGTGCCTCACAAACAGGGGGTAGCAATCAGCCCCAGCATTTT. This translates into CASQTGGSNQPQHF.